The T cell receptor (beta chain) described here comes from a study of cytomegalovirus exposure and HLA in healthy donors. Study-wide results and limits: Productive rates of about 90% or about 30% were seen for most TCR beta V segments in an earlier analysis. In a later analysis, productive TCRs from donors in an Asian-associated ancestry cluster reportedly carried fewer N-insertions than the cohort mean. The study reported that TCR beta sequences accurately predicted HLA-A and HLA-B alleles in most subjects.

This clone was counted a single time. Its specificity is not known. Each of the donors was a healthy bone marrow donor. Germline V gene sequence: CDR1 SGHRS, CDR2 YFSETQ. The CDR3 consists of 19 residues. Trimming at V came to 0 bases and at J to 3 bases, leaving 13 bases not matched to a gene. The PCR used 60 Vbeta and 13 Jbeta primers. TCRdb keeps only in-frame clones here, not all; method: immunoSEQ multiplex PCR. The sample shows tens of thousands of clones, over 65% of them seen only once. The sample comprised PBMCs. The source of this sequence is a woman aged 40 to 49 in good health and CMV-seropositive. The chain uses TRBV5-1 and TRBJ2-3; 10 bases are shared with TRBD2. The CDR3 nucleotides read TGCGCCAGCAGCTTGGGAGACGGCTCTAGCGGGAGAGGAACAGATACGCAGTATTTT. Amino acid sequence: CASSLGDGSSGRGTDTQYF.